The next 32 T cell receptor beta chains were all read from a single sample in a study of control samples from healthy donors and cancer patients. TCRdb keeps only in-frame clones here, not all; method: immunoSEQ multiplex PCR. The sample contains roughly 400,000 clones, 80% to 95% of which appear only once. Specimen: PBMCs. These receptors all stem from a middle-aged man with head and neck cancer.

Remarks on this clone: Distinct nucleotide sequences in the sample also encode this CDR3. The V call is TRBV7-9, the J call TRBJ2-7; D is undetermined. CDR1 and CDR2 (germline): SEHNR, FQNEAQ (reference sequence). The CDR3 sequence is 12 residues long. V was trimmed by 5 bases and J by 3 bases, leaving 8 bases between them. The CDR3 nucleotides are TGTGCCAGCAGCCCGTCTAGCTACGAGCAGTACTTC. Its translation is CASSPSSYEQYF.

The CDR3: CASRGPGQSGLAFGNEQFF. In DNA, the CDR3 is TGTGCCAGCAGGGGACCGGGACAGTCGGGACTAGCGTTCGGCAATGAGCAGTTCTTC. V gene TRBV28 combines with J gene TRBJ2-1; TRBD2 matches 10 bases. CDR3 size: 19 residues. J was trimmed by 6 bases and V by 6 bases; bases with no gene match: 20. Germline CDR1 is MDHEN and CDR2 is SYDVKM. Full variable domain (rest looked up from reference TRBV28 and TRBJ2-1): DVKVTQSSRYLVKRTGEKVFLECVQDMDHENMFWYRQDPGLGLRLIYFSYDVKMKEKGDIPEGYSVSREKKERFSLILESASTNQTSMYLCASRGPGQSGLAFGNEQFFGPGTRLTVL.

This sequence joins TRBV7-9 and TRBJ1-1; D gene uncertain. The CDR3 is 14 residues long. Germline V gene sequence: CDR1 SEHNR, CDR2 FQNEAQ (reference sequence). The V gene lost 0 bases and the J gene lost 7 bases, with 12 bases spanning the gap. The DNA of the CDR3 is TGTGCCAGCAGCTTAGCTGGGAGCGCCGGTGAAGCTTTCTTT. It yields the protein CASSLAGSAGEAFF.

This chain links TRBV5-8 with TRBJ2-5; the D gene could be TRBD1 or TRBD2 (5 bases each). The germline gives CDR1 SGHTS, CDR2 YDEGEE. The CDR3 spans 15 residues. V lost 5 bases and J lost 1, with 15 bases in between. Written as DNA, the CDR3 is TGTGCCAGCAGATTGAGCTGGGGGATCCAAGAGACCCAGTACTTC. Residues: CASRLSWGIQETQYF.

The gene calls are TRBV6-5 and TRBJ1-4, with TRBD1 identical over 8 bases. Looked up from germline, CDR1 is MNHEY and CDR2 is SVGAGI. With V trimmed by 6 bases and J by 5 bases, 2 bases remained unmatched. The CDR3 extends over 13 amino acids. The CDR3 bases are TGTGCCAGCAGGAGGACAGGGAATGAAAAACTGTTTTTT. It encodes CASRRTGNEKLFF.

The chain links TRBV28 to TRBJ2-7; TRBD1 matches 7 bases. CDR1 and CDR2 from the germline V gene are MDHEN and SYDVKM. V was clipped by 3 bases and J by 0 bases; unmatched bases: 11. This CDR3 region has 17 residues. CDR3: CASSFPGQRTFSYEQYF. The CDR3 nucleotides are TGTGCCAGCAGTTTTCCGGGACAGAGGACTTTCTCCTACGAGCAGTACTTC.

The rearrangement joins TRBV7-6 to TRBJ2-3; D is unclear. V gave up 5 bases and J gave up 3 bases, with 3 bases separating them. The CDR3 extends over 11 amino acids. Germline values: CDR1 SGHVS, CDR2 FNYEAQ. The CDR3 here is CASSQTDTQYF. CDR3 DNA: TGTGCCAGCAGCCAAACAGATACGCAGTATTTT.

The chain uses TRBV27 and TRBJ2-7; D may correspond to TRBD1 or TRBD2 (6 bases each). The CDR3 consists of 15 residues. CDR1 is MNHEY and CDR2 is SMNVEV in the germline V gene (reference sequence). Trimming took off 6 bases at V and 0 bases at J, with 15 bases between the two ends. The CDR3 here is CASSLTGRSSYEQYF. The DNA of the CDR3 is TGTGCCAGCAGCCTTACAGGGAGGAGCTCCTACGAGCAGTACTTC.

The chain joins TRBV6-5 to TRBJ2-2; D is possibly TRBD2 (5 bases). The V gene's germline CDR1 is MNHEY and CDR2 SVGAGI. Trimming left V 2 bases short and J 0 bases short, with 7 bases between. The CDR3 has 15 residues. The CDR3 sequence is CASSYEGANTGELFF. The CDR3 nucleotides are TGTGCCAGCAGTTACGAGGGAGCGAACACCGGGGAGCTGTTTTTT.

This chain connects TRBV5-4 to TRBJ2-3; the match to TRBD2 covers 12 bases. With 3 bases clipped from V and 2 bases from J, the junction kept 4 bases outside the gene matches. In germline, CDR1 is SGHNT, CDR2 YYREEE (reference sequence). The CDR3 has 16 amino acids. CDR3 coding DNA: TGTGCCAGCAGCTCCAGACTAGCGGGGGTCACAGATACGCAGTATTTT. This gives the protein CASSSRLAGVTDTQYF.

This chain connects TRBV6-5 to TRBJ2-7; 7 bases are a match to TRBD1. The J segment lost 0 bases and the V segment lost 5 bases, leaving 7 bases of the junction unmatched. CDR3 length: 15 residues. Germline V CDR1 and CDR2: MNHEY, SVGAGI. DNA for the CDR3: TGTGCCAGCAGTAACAGGGGCCCAAACTCCTACGAGCAGTACTTC. Translated: CASSNRGPNSYEQYF.

The chain is built from TRBV9 and TRBJ1-6; no firm D call. This CDR3 contains 13 residues. V was trimmed by 0 bases and J by 8 bases, leaving 6 bases between them. Germline V lookup: CDR1 SGDLS, CDR2 YYNGEE. This CDR3 is CASSVAADSPLHF. CDR3 nucleotide sequence: TGTGCCAGCAGCGTAGCGGCGGATTCACCCCTCCACTTT. The variable domain in full, completed from reference TRBV9 and TRBJ1-6, reads DSGVTQTPKHLITATGQRVTLRCSPRSGDLSVYWYQQSLDQGLQFLIQYYNGEERAKGNILERFSAQQFPDLHSELNLSSLELGDSALYFCASSVAADSPLHFGNGTRLTVT.

The CDR3 sequence: CASSLVGTGGHEQYF. For the CDR3, the DNA is TGCGCCAGCAGCTTGGTGGGGACAGGGGGCCACGAGCAGTACTTC. This sequence joins TRBV5-1 and TRBJ2-7, with 12 bases fitting TRBD1. Germline trimming cut 0 bases from V and 5 bases from J; bases unmatched to any gene: 3. The CDR3 covers 15 residues. CDR1 and CDR2 (germline): SGHRS, YFSETQ.

The chain employs TRBV30 and TRBJ2-7; 7 nucleotides match TRBD1. Trimming took 3 bases from V and 5 from J; bases not matched to a gene: 7. The V gene's germline CDR1 is GTSNPN and CDR2 SVGIG (reference sequence). The CDR3 runs 13 residues. CDR3 DNA sequence: TGTGCCTGGAGCGACAGGGACGCGGACGAGCAGTACTTC. This sequence encodes CAWSDRDADEQYF.

The chain couples TRBV24-1 to TRBJ2-7; possible D gene TRBD1, 5 bases. The germline gives CDR1 KGHDR, CDR2 SFDVKD. This CDR3 comprises 12 residues. Trimming cost V 10 bases and J 1 base, with 10 bases left between them. In nucleotides, the CDR3 is TGTGCCACTGCCGACAGATCCTACGAGCAGTACTTC. It encodes CATADRSYEQYF.

The chain joins TRBV27 to TRBJ2-7; D not resolved. V lost 4 bases, J lost 2 bases, and 12 bases lay in between. Looked up from germline, CDR1 is MNHEY and CDR2 is SMNVEV (reference sequence). This CDR3 is 14 amino acids long. The CDR3 nucleotides read TGTGCCAGCAGTTCCCATGGAAGCCCCTACGAGCAGTACTTC. Its translation is CASSSHGSPYEQYF.

The CDR3 region has the DNA TGTGCCAGCAGTCCCCCCAGGGGCCTCTCTGGAAACACCATATATTTT. Translating it yields CASSPPRGLSGNTIYF. The rearrangement uses TRBV28 and TRBJ1-3, with D possibly TRBD1 on 6 matching bases. This CDR3 region has 16 residues. Trimming stripped 5 bases from V and 0 bases from J, with 14 bases between. Germline V CDR1 and CDR2: MDHEN, SYDVKM.

J is TRBJ1-2 and V is TRBV29-1; D unclear. Germline V gene sequence: CDR1 SQVTM, CDR2 ANQGSEA. Deletions cut 4 bases from V and 4 bases from J, with 10 bases between. The CDR3 has 12 amino acids. Here the CDR3 reads CSVVLVTYGYTF. The CDR3 DNA reads as TGCAGCGTTGTATTGGTGACCTATGGCTACACCTTC.

The CDR3 loop reads CASSSGQMETQYF. The DNA for the CDR3 is TGTGCCAGCAGCTCTGGACAGATGGAGACCCAGTACTTC. The rearrangement links TRBV7-2 to TRBJ2-5; D may be TRBD1 (6 bases). The CDR3 totals 13 residues. With 4 bases removed from V and 5 bases from J, the gap between germline ends came to 11 bases. Germline V gives CDR1 SGHTA, CDR2 FQGNSA.

This chain joins TRBV29-1 and TRBJ2-7; D is tentatively TRBD1 or TRBD2 (6 bases each). The CDR3 consists of 12 residues. CDR1 is SQVTM and CDR2 is ANQGSEA in the germline V gene. V was trimmed by 2 bases and J by 2 bases, leaving 7 bases between them. The CDR3 region has the DNA TGCAGCGTTGAACGGGGGCCCTACGAGCAGTACTTC. Translated: CSVERGPYEQYF.

The chain joins TRBV11-2 to TRBJ1-4; maybe TRBD1 (5 bases). V was trimmed by 6 bases and J by 3 bases, leaving 11 bases between them. Germline CDR1 reads SGHAT; CDR2 reads FQNNGV. There are 14 residues in the CDR3. CDR3 amino acids: CASRTGDSNEKLFF. The CDR3 DNA reads TGTGCCAGCAGAACGGGGGATTCTAATGAAAAACTGTTTTTT. Variable domain in full (rest from reference TRBV11-2 and TRBJ1-4): EAGVAQSPRYKIIEKRQSVAFWCNPISGHATLYWYQQILGQGPKLLIQFQNNGVVDDSQLPKDRFSAERLKGVDSTLKIQPAKLEDSAVYLCASRTGDSNEKLFFGSGTQLSVL.

This clone was detected only once. The junction departs from germline at one end; a sequencing error may be responsible. The genes are TRBV11-3 and TRBJ2-1; 7 bases fit TRBD1. This CDR3 is 12 amino acids long. Germline V gene lookup returns CDR1 SGHNT and CDR2 YENEEA. The CDR3 region has the DNA TGTGCCAGCAGTTACCCGCAGGGGGAGCCGTTCTTC. It encodes CASSYPQGEPFF. Full variable domain (outside the CDR3, taken from reference TRBV11-3 and TRBJ2-1): EAGVVQSPRYKIIEKKQPVAFWCNPISGHNTLYWYLQNLGQGPELLIRYENEEAVDDSQLPKDRFSAERLKGVDSTLKIQPAELGDSAVYLCASSYPQGEPFFGPGTRLTVL.

The CDR3 sequence: CASSFPGTAGGDEKLFF. The CDR3 coding sequence is TGTGCCAGCAGTTTTCCCGGGACAGCGGGGGGGGATGAAAAACTGTTTTTT. The rearrangement joins TRBV28 to TRBJ1-4, with 7 bases matching TRBD1. The CDR3 covers 17 residues. V trimming: 3 bases; J trimming: 6 bases; junction bases outside the gene matches: 13. Per germline, CDR1 MDHEN and CDR2 SYDVKM.

The chain uses TRBV10-3 and TRBJ2-1; no reliable D call. CDR3 length equals 12 residues. CDR1 and CDR2 (germline): ENHRY, SYGVKD. V dropped 3 bases and J dropped 8 bases, with 8 bases sitting between them. The CDR3 coding sequence is TGTGCCATCAGTGATTCAAGCGATGAGCAGTTCTTC. It specifies CAISDSSDEQFF.

The V and J genes are TRBV27 and TRBJ1-6, with 9 bases that match TRBD1. V shed 3 bases and J 14 bases; nucleotides not matched to a gene: 8. The length of the CDR3 is 14 residues. Germline V gene sequence: CDR1 MNHEY, CDR2 SMNVEV (reference sequence). This chain's CDR3 is CASSLDRGYRALHF. The DNA of the CDR3 is TGTGCCAGCAGTTTGGACAGGGGTTATCGGGCCCTCCACTTT.

This clone came up once. The CDR3 sequence: CASSFNGGVSGNTIYF. The CDR3 nucleotides read TGTGCCAGCAGCTTCAACGGGGGAGTATCTGGAAACACCATATATTTT. The genes are TRBV7-2 and TRBJ1-3; maybe TRBD1 (5 bases). Deletions cut 3 bases from V and 1 base from J, with 13 bases between. The CDR3 runs 16 residues. CDR1 SGHTA and CDR2 FQGNSA come from the germline V gene.

On this clone itself: The same CDR3 arises from other DNA sequences in this sample as well. The chain carries TRBV20-1 and TRBJ2-1; D remains ambiguous. The V gene's germline CDR1 is DFQATT and CDR2 SNEGSKA (reference sequence). This CDR3 is 10 amino acids long. The V end lost 4 bases, the J end lost 4 bases, and 2 bases lay between the germline ends. CDR3 nucleotide sequence: TGCAGTGCTATATACAATGAGCAGTTCTTC. This encodes CSAIYNEQFF.

This rearrangement joins TRBV30 to TRBJ1-4; 9 positions agree with TRBD1. CDR1 is GTSNPN, CDR2 SVGIG, per germline (reference sequence). The CDR3 is made up of 14 amino acids. V was pared by 5 bases and J by 7 bases, with 8 bases of the junction left unmatched. DNA for the CDR3: TGTGCCTGGGCCACAGGGGGCGCAGGTGAAAAACTGTTTTTT. Protein product: CAWATGGAGEKLFF.

The chain carries TRBV18 and TRBJ2-1; D perhaps matches TRBD1 (5 bases). This CDR3 spans 16 amino acids. The germline V gene has CDR1 KGHSH and CDR2 LQKENI. V lost 2 bases and J 10 bases, leaving 21 bases between the germline ends. The CDR3 DNA reads as TGTGCCAGCTCACCAAGGGGTGCGGCGACGGTGGAAGAGCAGTTCTTC. Protein product: CASSPRGAATVEEQFF. The variable domain in full, completed from reference TRBV18 and TRBJ2-1, reads NAGVMQNPRHLVRRRGQEARLRCSPMKGHSHVYWYRQLPEEGLKFMVYLQKENIIDESGMPKERFSAEFPKEGPSILRIQQVVRGDSAAYFCASSPRGAATVEEQFFGPGTRLTVL.

V gene TRBV5-6 combines with J gene TRBJ1-4, with D unclear. The germline V and J ends were trimmed by 5 bases and 8 bases, with 16 bases remaining between them. The CDR3 is 14 residues long. Germline lookup yields CDR1 SGHDT and CDR2 YYEEEE. The CDR3 DNA sequence: TGTGCCAGCAGTATCGGGTCGTCGGCGGAAAAACTGTTTTTT. Protein sequence: CASSIGSSAEKLFF.

This clone showed up just once. J is TRBJ2-5 and V is TRBV5-1; D gene uncertain. Germline CDR1 SGHRS, CDR2 YFSETQ. Trimming removed 3 bases from V and 1 base from J, with 7 bases in between. The CDR3 covers 13 residues. CDR3 loop: CASSSTLQETQYF. CDR3 nucleotide sequence: TGCGCCAGCAGCTCGACCCTCCAAGAGACCCAGTACTTC. Drawing the rest from reference TRBV5-1 and TRBJ2-5, the complete variable domain is KAGVTQTPRYLIKTRGQQVTLSCSPISGHRSVSWYQQTPGQGLQFLFEYFSETQRNKGNFPGRFSGRQFSNSRSEMNVSTLELGDSALYLCASSSTLQETQYFGPGTRLLVL.

The gene calls are TRBV2 and TRBJ2-2; maybe TRBD1 (6 bases). Between the trimmed V and J ends, which lost 10 bases and 2 bases, there was a span of 17 bases. The germline V gene encodes CDR1 SNHLY and CDR2 FYNNEI. The CDR3 covers 15 residues. CDR3 sequence: CATRQGLINTGELFF. CDR3 in DNA: TGTGCCACCAGGCAGGGGCTAATAAACACCGGGGAGCTGTTTTTT.